These 13 T cell receptor beta chains were all obtained from the same sample, sequenced in a study of cytomegalovirus exposure and HLA in healthy donors. The primer mix had 60 Vbeta and 13 Jbeta primers. Repertoires were generated with immunoSEQ multiplex PCR, while TCRdb's copy carries only in-frame clones and drops some. Of tens of thousands of clones listed, roughly 80% are singletons. Sequenced material: PBMCs. The receptors were sampled from a man aged 40-49 years in good health and CMV-seronegative.

This chain links TRBV11-2 with TRBJ2-5, with 9 bases aligning to TRBD1. The length of the CDR3 is 15 residues. Per the germline V gene, CDR1 is SGHAT and CDR2 is FQNNGV. V was pared by 6 bases and J by 1 base, with 6 bases of the junction left unmatched. The CDR3 DNA is TGTGCCAGCAGTGAACAGGGGGCCCCCCAAGAGACCCAGTACTTC. Amino acids: CASSEQGAPQETQYF. Supplemented by reference TRBV11-2 and TRBJ2-5, the full variable domain reads EAGVAQSPRYKIIEKRQSVAFWCNPISGHATLYWYQQILGQGPKLLIQFQNNGVVDDSQLPKDRFSAERLKGVDSTLKIQPAKLEDSAVYLCASSEQGAPQETQYFGPGTRLLVL.

V and J are TRBV28 and TRBJ2-7; TRBD2 might be the D (5 bases). Germline V CDR1 and CDR2: MDHEN, SYDVKM. Trimming pared 2 bases from V and 6 bases from J, leaving 14 bases between. The CDR3 runs to 14 residues. CDR3 coding DNA: TGTGCCAGCAGTTTAACGGCGGTCCGGGGCGAGCAGTACTTC. This translates into CASSLTAVRGEQYF. Looking up the rest from reference TRBV28 and TRBJ2-7 gives the full variable domain: DVKVTQSSRYLVKRTGEKVFLECVQDMDHENMFWYRQDPGLGLRLIYFSYDVKMKEKGDIPEGYSVSREKKERFSLILESASTNQTSMYLCASSLTAVRGEQYFGPGTRLTVT.

The chain recombines TRBV4-2 with TRBJ2-5; 7 bases match TRBD1. J lost 2 bases, V lost 4 bases, and 4 bases had no gene match. The germline gives CDR1 LGHNA, CDR2 YNFKEQ. The CDR3 is made up of 14 amino acids. This CDR3 is CASSPEGQQETQYF. The CDR3 coding sequence is TGTGCCAGCAGCCCCGAGGGACAGCAAGAGACCCAGTACTTC.

This clone was recorded once. The V and J genes are TRBV5-1 and TRBJ1-1; possible D gene TRBD1, 6 bases. V gave up 4 bases and J gave up 0 bases, with 13 bases separating them. The CDR3 has 15 residues. The germline V gene has CDR1 SGHRS and CDR2 YFSETQ. This CDR3 reads CASSRDQGMNTEAFF. CDR3 DNA: TGCGCCAGCAGCCGGGACCAGGGGATGAACACTGAAGCTTTCTTT.

The rearrangement joins TRBV5-6 to TRBJ1-5; D is undetermined. The CDR3 length is 17 residues. Germline V lookup: CDR1 SGHDT, CDR2 YYEEEE. V was shortened by 3 bases and J by 2 bases, with 18 bases between the two germline ends. Here the CDR3 reads CASSSLSLAEGNQPQHF. The DNA for the CDR3 is TGTGCCAGCAGCTCCCTTTCGTTAGCGGAGGGCAATCAGCCCCAGCATTTT.

The V call is TRBV28, the J call TRBJ1-2; no clear D gene. CDR1 and CDR2 from the germline V gene are MDHEN and SYDVKM. Trimming stripped 7 bases from V and 4 bases from J, with 13 bases between. This CDR3 is built from 13 residues. CDR3 loop: CASTQSFSYGYTF. CDR3 DNA: TGTGCCAGCACTCAAAGTTTTAGCTATGGCTACACCTTC.

This clone has only one observation. V gene TRBV10-1 combines with J gene TRBJ2-3; 10 nucleotides match TRBD2. The trim removed 0 bases at V and 3 bases at J, leaving 0 bases unmatched. The CDR3 loop spans 15 amino acids. Germline assignment: CDR1 WNHNN and CDR2 SYGVQD (reference sequence). The CDR3, as DNA: TGCGCCAGCAGTGAGTCGACTAGCGGGACAGATACGCAGTATTTT. As protein: CASSESTSGTDTQYF.

The CDR3 loop reads CASSLTGSSYEQYF. CDR3 nucleotide sequence: TGTGCCAGCAGTTTGACGGGAAGCTCCTACGAGCAGTACTTC. The rearrangement joins TRBV28 to TRBJ2-7, with D perhaps TRBD2 (5 bases). CDR3 length equals 14 residues. CDR1 is MDHEN and CDR2 is SYDVKM in the germline V gene. The ends were cut back, 3 bases at V and 0 bases at J, with 9 bases in the middle.

Regarding this clone: The DNA is left out, because the CDR3 cannot be placed on it with certainty; the CDR3 is given as TCRdb lists it. The chain couples TRBV7-2 to TRBJ2-7; the DNA was not compared with TRBD2, the D call given in the table. From germline, CDR1 is SGHTA and CDR2 FQGNSA. The length of the CDR3 is 14 amino acids, counting both ends. CDR3 protein: CASSSSRVSYEQYF.

By share, this clone counts as medium-sized (0.01 to 0.1%). The chain combines TRBV28 with TRBJ2-7; 13 nucleotides match TRBD2. The CDR3 runs 16 residues. The germline gives CDR1 MDHEN, CDR2 SYDVKM. The V gene end was trimmed by 5 bases and the J gene end by 3 bases; junction bases not matched to a gene: 7. The CDR3, as DNA: TGTGCCAGCAGTATCCGGACTAGCGGGAGACTCTACGAGCAGTACTTC. It is translated as CASSIRTSGRLYEQYF.

This chain connects TRBV25-1 to TRBJ1-1, with 8 nucleotides matching TRBD1. V dropped 6 bases and J dropped 10; count of bases not matched to a gene: 19. The CDR3 runs to 16 residues. Per germline, CDR1 MGHDK and CDR2 SYGVNS. CDR3 sequence (DNA): TGTGCCAGCAGACCCTTGGGTCCAGGGGGCGTAGCCGGAGCTTTCTTT. It translates to CASRPLGPGGVAGAFF.

In nucleotides, the CDR3 is TGCGCCAGCAGTGACGGCGGGTACACAGATACGCAGTATTTT. Its protein product is CASSDGGYTDTQYF. The V and J genes are TRBV10-1 and TRBJ2-3; perhaps TRBD2 as D (5 bases). The length of the CDR3 is 14 residues. Trimming removed 3 bases at V and 2 bases at J, with 9 bases between. Germline lookup yields CDR1 WNHNN and CDR2 SYGVQD (reference sequence).

This rearrangement joins TRBV19 to TRBJ1-1; TRBD1 matches 9 bases. V shed 4 bases and J 1 base; nucleotides not matched to a gene: 7. CDR1 and CDR2 from the germline V gene are LNHDA and SQIVND (reference sequence). CDR3 size: 16 residues. The CDR3 loop reads CASSKSPGQGNTEAFF. For the CDR3, the DNA is TGTGCCAGTAGTAAAAGTCCGGGACAGGGGAACACTGAAGCTTTCTTT. The full variable domain, with the rest looked up from reference TRBV19 and TRBJ1-1, is DGGITQSPKYLFRKEGQNVTLSCEQNLNHDAMYWYRQDPGQGLRLIYYSQIVNDFQKGDIAEGYSVSREKKESFPLTVTSAQKNPTAFYLCASSKSPGQGNTEAFFGQGTRLTVV.